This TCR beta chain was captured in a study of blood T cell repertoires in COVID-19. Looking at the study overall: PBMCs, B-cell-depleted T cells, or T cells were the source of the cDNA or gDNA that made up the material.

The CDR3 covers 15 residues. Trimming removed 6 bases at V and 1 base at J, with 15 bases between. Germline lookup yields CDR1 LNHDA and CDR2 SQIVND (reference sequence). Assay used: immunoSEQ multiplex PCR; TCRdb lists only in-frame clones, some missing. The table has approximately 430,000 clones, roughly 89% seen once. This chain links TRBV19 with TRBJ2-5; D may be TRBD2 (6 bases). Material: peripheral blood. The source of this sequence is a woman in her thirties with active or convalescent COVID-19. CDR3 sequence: CASSYGLTPQETQYF. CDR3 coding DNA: TGTGCCAGTAGCTATGGACTAACTCCCCAAGAGACCCAGTACTTC.